This T cell receptor beta chain originates from a study of T-cell memory formation after mild COVID-19. This clonotype has a single count. Its antigen is unidentified. The CDR3 runs 13 residues. Germline V lookup: CDR1 MNHEY, CDR2 SVGEGT. Trimming at V came to 6 bases and at J to 8 bases, leaving 7 bases not matched to a gene. In TCRdb, the 5' RACE reads were re-called with MiXCR into one record per CDR3 protein. The repertoire holds around 310,000 distinct CDR3 sequences, with about a sixth as singletons. General study results and limits: Cross-reactive memory seemingly joined, as some responding clones were found in pre-infection memory.

The rearrangement joins TRBV6-2 or TRBV6-3 to TRBJ1-5, with TRBD1 identical over 7 bases. The specimen sequenced was PBMCs or a T cell subset sorted from them (not recorded which). This TCR came from a man in his late teens or twenties who had mild COVID-19 (a few samples of this study predate the infection). Cell type and time point are not known. The CDR3, as DNA: TGTGCCAGCAGGACAGGGCGTGATAAGCCCCAGCATTTT. It codes for CASRTGRDKPQHF.